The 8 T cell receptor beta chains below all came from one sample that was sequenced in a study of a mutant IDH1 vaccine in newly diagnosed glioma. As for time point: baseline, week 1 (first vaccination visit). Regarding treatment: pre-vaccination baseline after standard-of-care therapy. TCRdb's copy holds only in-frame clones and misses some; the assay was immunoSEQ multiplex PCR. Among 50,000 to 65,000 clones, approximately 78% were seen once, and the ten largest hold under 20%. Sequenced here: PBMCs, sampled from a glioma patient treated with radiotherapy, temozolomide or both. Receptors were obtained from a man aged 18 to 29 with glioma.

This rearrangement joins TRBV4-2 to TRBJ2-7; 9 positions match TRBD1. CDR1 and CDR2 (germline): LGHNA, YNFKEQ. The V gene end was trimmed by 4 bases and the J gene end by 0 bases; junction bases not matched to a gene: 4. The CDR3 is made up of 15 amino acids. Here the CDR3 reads CASSPPGQGSYEQYF. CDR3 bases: TGTGCCAGCAGCCCACCGGGACAGGGCTCCTACGAGCAGTACTTC.

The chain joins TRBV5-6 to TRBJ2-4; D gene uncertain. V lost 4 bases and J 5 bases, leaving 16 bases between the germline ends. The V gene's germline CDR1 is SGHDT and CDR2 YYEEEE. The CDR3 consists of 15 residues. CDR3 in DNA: TGTGCCAGCAGCAGCTTAAGACGTTCGGAAAACATTCAGTACTTC. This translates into CASSSLRRSENIQYF. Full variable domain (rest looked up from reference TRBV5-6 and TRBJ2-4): DAGVTQSPTHLIKTRGQQVTLRCSPKSGHDTVSWYQQALGQGPQFIFQYYEEEERQRGNFPDRFSGHQFPNYSSELNVNALLLGDSALYLCASSSLRRSENIQYFGAGTRLSVL.

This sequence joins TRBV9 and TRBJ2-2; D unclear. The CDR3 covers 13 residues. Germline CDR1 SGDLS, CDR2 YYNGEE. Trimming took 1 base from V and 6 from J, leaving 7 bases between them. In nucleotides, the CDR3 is TGTGCCAGCAGCGTATTGGGTTCCGGGGAGCTGTTTTTT. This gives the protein CASSVLGSGELFF.

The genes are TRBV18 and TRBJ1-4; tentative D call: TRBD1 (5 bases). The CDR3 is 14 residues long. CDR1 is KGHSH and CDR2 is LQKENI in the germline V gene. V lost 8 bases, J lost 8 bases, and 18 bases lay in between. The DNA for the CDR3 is TGTGCCAGCACGGACACCTGGGTCGGGGAAAAACTGTTTTTT. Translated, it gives CASTDTWVGEKLFF.

This CDR3 is CSAEGSGRETQYF. For the CDR3, the DNA is TGCAGCGCCGAAGGGAGCGGGAGAGAGACCCAGTACTTC. This chain connects TRBV29-1 to TRBJ2-5, with TRBD2 matching over 8 bases. Germline V lookup: CDR1 SQVTM, CDR2 ANQGSEA. This CDR3 has 13 residues. The J segment lost 4 bases and the V segment lost 7 bases, leaving 8 bases of the junction unmatched.

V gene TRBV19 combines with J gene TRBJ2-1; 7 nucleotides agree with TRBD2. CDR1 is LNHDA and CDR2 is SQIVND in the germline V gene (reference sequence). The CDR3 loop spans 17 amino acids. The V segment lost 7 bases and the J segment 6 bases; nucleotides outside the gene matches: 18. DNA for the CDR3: TGTGCCAGTACTTATCCCGGGACTACGGGAGCCACCAATGAGCAGTTCTTC. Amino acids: CASTYPGTTGATNEQFF.

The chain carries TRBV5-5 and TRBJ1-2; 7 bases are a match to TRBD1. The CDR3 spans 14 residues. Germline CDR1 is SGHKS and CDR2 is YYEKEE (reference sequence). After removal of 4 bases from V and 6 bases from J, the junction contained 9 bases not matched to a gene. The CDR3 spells CASSRDSNADGYTF. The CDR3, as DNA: TGTGCCAGCAGCCGGGACAGCAACGCGGATGGCTACACCTTC.

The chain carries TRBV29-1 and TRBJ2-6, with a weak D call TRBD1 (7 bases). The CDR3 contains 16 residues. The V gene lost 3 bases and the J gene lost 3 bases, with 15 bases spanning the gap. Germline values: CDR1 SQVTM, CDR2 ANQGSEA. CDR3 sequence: CSVDIRGRDGANVLTF. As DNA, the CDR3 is TGCAGCGTTGATATAAGGGGGCGGGATGGGGCCAACGTCCTGACTTTC.